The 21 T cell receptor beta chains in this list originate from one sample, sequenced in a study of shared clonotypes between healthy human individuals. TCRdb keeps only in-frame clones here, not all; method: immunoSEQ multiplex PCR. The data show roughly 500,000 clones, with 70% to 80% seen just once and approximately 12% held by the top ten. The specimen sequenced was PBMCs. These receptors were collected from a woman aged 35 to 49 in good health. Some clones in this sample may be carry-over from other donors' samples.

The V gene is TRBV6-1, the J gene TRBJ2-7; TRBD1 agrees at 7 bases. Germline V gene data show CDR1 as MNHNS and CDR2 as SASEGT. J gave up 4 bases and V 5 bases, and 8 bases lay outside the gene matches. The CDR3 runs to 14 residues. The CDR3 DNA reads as TGTGCCAGCAGTAACAGGGGCCCCGGTTACGAGCAGTACTTC. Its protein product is CASSNRGPGYEQYF.

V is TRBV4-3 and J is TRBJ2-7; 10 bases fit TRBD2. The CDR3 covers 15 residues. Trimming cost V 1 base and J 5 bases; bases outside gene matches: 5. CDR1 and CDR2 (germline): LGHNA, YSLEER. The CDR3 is CASSQVLAGAHEQYF. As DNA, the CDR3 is TGCGCCAGCAGCCAAGTCCTAGCGGGAGCCCACGAGCAGTACTTC.

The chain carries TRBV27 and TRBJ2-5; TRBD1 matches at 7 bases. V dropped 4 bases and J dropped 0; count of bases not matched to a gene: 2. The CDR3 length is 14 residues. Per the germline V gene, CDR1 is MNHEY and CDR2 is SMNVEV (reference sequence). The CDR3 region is CASSWGQHQETQYF. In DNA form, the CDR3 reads TGTGCCAGCAGTTGGGGACAGCACCAAGAGACCCAGTACTTC.

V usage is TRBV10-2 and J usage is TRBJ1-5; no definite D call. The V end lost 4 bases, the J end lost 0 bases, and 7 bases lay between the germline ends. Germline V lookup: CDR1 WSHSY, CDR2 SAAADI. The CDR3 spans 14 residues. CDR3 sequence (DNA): TGCGCCAGCAGTGCCGGAAATAGCAATCAGCCCCAGCATTTT. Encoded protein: CASSAGNSNQPQHF.

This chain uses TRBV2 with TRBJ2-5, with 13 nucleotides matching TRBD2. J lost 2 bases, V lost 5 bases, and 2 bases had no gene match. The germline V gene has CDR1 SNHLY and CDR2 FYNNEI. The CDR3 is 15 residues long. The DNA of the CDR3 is TGTGCCAGCAGTAGGGGACTAGCGGGGCAAGAGACCCAGTACTTC. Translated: CASSRGLAGQETQYF. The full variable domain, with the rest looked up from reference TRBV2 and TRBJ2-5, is EPEVTQTPSHQVTQMGQEVILRCVPISNHLYFYWYRQILGQKVEFLVSFYNNEISEKSEIFDDQFSVERPDGSNFTLKIRSTKLEDSAMYFCASSRGLAGQETQYFGPGTRLLVL.

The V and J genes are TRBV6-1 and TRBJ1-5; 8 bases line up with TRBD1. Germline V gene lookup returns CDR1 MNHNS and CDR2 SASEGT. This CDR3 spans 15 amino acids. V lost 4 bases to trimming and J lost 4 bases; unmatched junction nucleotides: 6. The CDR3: CASSVGQGRNQPQHF. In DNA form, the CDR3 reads TGTGCCAGCAGTGTCGGACAGGGAAGGAATCAGCCCCAGCATTTT.

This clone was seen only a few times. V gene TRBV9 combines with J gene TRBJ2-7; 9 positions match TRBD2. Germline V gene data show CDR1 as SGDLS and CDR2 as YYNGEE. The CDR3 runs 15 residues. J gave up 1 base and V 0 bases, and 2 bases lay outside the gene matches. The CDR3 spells CASSVGAGGSYEQYF. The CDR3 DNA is TGTGCCAGCAGCGTAGGAGCGGGAGGTTCCTACGAGCAGTACTTC.

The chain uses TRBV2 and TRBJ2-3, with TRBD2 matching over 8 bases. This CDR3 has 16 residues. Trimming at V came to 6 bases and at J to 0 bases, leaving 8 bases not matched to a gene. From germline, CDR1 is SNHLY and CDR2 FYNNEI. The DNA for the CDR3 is TGTGCCAGCAGGAGGGTAGCGGGACTCAGCACAGATACGCAGTATTTT. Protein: CASRRVAGLSTDTQYF.

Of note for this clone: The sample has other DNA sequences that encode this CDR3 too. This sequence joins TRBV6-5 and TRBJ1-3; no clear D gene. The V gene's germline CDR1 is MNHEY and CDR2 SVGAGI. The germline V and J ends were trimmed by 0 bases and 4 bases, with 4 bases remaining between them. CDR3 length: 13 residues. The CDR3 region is CASSYSSGNTIYF. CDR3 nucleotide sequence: TGTGCCAGCAGTTACTCTTCAGGAAACACCATATATTTT.

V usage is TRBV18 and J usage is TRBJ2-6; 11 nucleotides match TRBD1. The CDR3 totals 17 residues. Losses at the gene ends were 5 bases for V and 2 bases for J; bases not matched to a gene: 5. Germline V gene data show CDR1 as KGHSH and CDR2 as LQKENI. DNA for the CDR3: TGTGCCAGCTCAAGGGACAGGGGGTCTCCTGGGGCCAACGTCCTGACTTTC. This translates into CASSRDRGSPGANVLTF.

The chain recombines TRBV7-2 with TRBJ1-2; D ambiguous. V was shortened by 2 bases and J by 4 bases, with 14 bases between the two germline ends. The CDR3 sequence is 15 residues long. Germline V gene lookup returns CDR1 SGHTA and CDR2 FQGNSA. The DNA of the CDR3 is TGTGCCAGCAGCTTACAAATCGCAGCACCCTATGGCTACACCTTC. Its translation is CASSLQIAAPYGYTF.

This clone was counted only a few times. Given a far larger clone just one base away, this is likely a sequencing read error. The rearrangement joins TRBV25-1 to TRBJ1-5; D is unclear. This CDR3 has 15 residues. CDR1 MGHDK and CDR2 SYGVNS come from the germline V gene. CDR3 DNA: TGTGCCAGCAGCCCATCCGTGGGGAGCAAACAGCCCCAGCATTTT. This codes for CASSPSVGSKQPQHF.

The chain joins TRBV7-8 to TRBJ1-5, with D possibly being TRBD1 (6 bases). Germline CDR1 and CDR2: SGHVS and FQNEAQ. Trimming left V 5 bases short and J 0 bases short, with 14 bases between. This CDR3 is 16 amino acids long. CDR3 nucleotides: TGTGCCAGCAGCCCACCGACAGGTTATAGCAATCAGCCCCAGCATTTT. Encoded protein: CASSPPTGYSNQPQHF.

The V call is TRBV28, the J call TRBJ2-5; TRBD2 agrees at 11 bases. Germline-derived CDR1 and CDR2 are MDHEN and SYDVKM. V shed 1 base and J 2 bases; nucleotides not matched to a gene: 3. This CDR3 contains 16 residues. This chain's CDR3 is CASSLLTSGAQETQYF. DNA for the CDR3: TGTGCCAGCAGTTTATTGACTAGCGGGGCGCAAGAGACCCAGTACTTC.

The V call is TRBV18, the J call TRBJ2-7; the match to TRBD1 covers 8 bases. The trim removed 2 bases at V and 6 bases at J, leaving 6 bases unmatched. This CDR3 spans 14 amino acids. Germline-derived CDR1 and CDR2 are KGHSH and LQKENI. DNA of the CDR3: TGTGCCAGCTCACCAACCCCAGGACAGGGCGAGCAGTACTTC. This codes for CASSPTPGQGEQYF. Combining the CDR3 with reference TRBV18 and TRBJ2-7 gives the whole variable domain NAGVMQNPRHLVRRRGQEARLRCSPMKGHSHVYWYRQLPEEGLKFMVYLQKENIIDESGMPKERFSAEFPKEGPSILRIQQVVRGDSAAYFCASSPTPGQGEQYFGPGTRLTVT.

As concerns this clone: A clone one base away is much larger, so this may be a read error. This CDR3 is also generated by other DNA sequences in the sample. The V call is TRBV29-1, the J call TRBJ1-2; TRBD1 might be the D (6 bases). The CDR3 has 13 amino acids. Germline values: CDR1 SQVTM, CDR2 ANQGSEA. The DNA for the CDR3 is TGCAGCGTCGAAGACATTACAGGGTTAGGCTACACCTTC. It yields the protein CSVEDITGLGYTF.

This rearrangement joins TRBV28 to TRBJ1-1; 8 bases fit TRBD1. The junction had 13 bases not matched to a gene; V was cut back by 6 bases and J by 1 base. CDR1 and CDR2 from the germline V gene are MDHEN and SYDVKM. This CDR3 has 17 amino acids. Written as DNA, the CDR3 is TGTGCCAGCAGACCAAACAGGGGGAAGGGGCGGAACACTGAAGCTTTCTTT. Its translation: CASRPNRGKGRNTEAFF. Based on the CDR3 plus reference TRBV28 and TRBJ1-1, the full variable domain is DVKVTQSSRYLVKRTGEKVFLECVQDMDHENMFWYRQDPGLGLRLIYFSYDVKMKEKGDIPEGYSVSREKKERFSLILESASTNQTSMYLCASRPNRGKGRNTEAFFGQGTRLTVV.

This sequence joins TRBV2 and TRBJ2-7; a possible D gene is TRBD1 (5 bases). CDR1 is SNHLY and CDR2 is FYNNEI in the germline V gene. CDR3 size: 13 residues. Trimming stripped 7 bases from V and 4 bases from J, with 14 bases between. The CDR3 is CASKQQGPYEQYF. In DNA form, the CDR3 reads TGTGCCAGCAAGCAGCAGGGCCCGTACGAGCAGTACTTC. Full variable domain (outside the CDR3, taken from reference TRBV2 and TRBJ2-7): EPEVTQTPSHQVTQMGQEVILRCVPISNHLYFYWYRQILGQKVEFLVSFYNNEISEKSEIFDDQFSVERPDGSNFTLKIRSTKLEDSAMYFCASKQQGPYEQYFGPGTRLTVT.

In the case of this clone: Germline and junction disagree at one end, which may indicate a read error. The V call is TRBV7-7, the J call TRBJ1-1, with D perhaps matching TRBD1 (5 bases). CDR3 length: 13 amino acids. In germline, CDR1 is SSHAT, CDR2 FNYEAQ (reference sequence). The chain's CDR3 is CASSRDRDTEAFF. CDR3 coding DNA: TGTGCTAGCAGTCGGGACCGAGACACTGAAGCTTTCTTT.

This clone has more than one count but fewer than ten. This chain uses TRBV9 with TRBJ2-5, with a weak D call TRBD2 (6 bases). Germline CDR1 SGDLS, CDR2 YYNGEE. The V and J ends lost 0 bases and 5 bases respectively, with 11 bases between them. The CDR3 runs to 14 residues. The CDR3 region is CASSVATGVETQYF. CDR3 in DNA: TGTGCCAGCAGCGTAGCTACGGGAGTTGAGACCCAGTACTTC.

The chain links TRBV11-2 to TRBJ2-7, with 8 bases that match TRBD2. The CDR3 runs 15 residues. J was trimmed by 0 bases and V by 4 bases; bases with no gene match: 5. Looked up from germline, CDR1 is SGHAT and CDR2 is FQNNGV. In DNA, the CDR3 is TGTGCCAGCAGCTCTATAGCGGGGACCTCCTACGAGCAGTACTTC. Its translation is CASSSIAGTSYEQYF.